Reported below is one TCR beta chain. Its matching antigen is unknown. The V segment lost 2 bases and the J segment 0 bases; nucleotides outside the gene matches: 4. The V gene's germline CDR1 is MGHDK and CDR2 SYGVNS. The CDR3 has 17 residues. Libraries were prepared by immunoSEQ multiplex PCR; TCRdb keeps only in-frame clonotypes and omits some of them. The table shows approximately 180,000 clones, with about 89% occurring only once. These data originate in a study of cytomegalovirus exposure and HLA in healthy donors. Study observations and caveats: Rarity held for most TCR sequences, but there were some public TCRs that occurred in many donors. Reportedly, diagnosis of cytomegalovirus status by the classifier showed high specificity and sensitivity. Associated with cytomegalovirus, according to the listing, were 150 to 200 TCR beta chains.

Donors were drawn from the roughly 110-subject validation cohort, separate from the roughly 700-subject first cohort. The source material was PBMCs. The chain uses TRBV25-1 and TRBJ2-6; 7 nucleotides line up with TRBD1. This receptor was taken from a young man in good health and CMV-seropositive. The CDR3 DNA reads as TGTGCCAGCAGTGAACAGGACAGGTCCTCTGGGGCCAACGTCCTGACTTTC. It is translated as CASSEQDRSSGANVLTF. Using reference TRBV25-1 and TRBJ2-6 for the parts outside the CDR3, the full variable domain is EADIYQTPRYLVIGTGKKITLECSQTMGHDKMYWYQQDPGMELHLIHYSYGVNSTEKGDLSSESTVSRIRTEHFPLTLESARPSHTSQYLCASSEQDRSSGANVLTFGAGSRLTVL.